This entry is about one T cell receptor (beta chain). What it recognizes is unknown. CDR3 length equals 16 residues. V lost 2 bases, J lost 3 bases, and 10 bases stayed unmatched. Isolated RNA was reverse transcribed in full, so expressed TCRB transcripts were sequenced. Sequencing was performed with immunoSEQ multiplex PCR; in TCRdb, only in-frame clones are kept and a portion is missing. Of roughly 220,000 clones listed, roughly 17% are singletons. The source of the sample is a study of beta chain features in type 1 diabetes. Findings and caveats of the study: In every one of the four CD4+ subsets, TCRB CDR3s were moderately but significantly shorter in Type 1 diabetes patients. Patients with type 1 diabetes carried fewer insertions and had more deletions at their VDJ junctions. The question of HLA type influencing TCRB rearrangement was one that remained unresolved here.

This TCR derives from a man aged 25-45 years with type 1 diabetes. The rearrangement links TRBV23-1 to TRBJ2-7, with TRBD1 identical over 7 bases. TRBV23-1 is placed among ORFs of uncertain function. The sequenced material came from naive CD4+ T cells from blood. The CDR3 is CASSQKRTGDSYEQYF. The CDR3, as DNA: TGCGCCAGCAGTCAAAAGAGGACAGGTGACAGCTACGAGCAGTACTTC.